These 25 T cell receptor beta chains share one sample of origin, sequenced in a study of blood T cell repertoires in COVID-19. The protocol was immunoSEQ multiplex PCR, while the TCRdb copy is restricted to in-frame clones and leaves out a portion. The table shows 200,000 to 250,000 clones, with approximately 90% occurring only once. The sample comprised peripheral blood. The receptors were gathered from a man younger than 30 with active or convalescent COVID-19.

The chain is built from TRBV7-2 and TRBJ1-2; 9 bases fit TRBD1. The length of the CDR3 is 14 residues. Germline assignment: CDR1 SGHTA and CDR2 FQGNSA. V was clipped by 3 bases and J by 4 bases; unmatched bases: 3. The CDR3 DNA is TGTGCCAGCAGCTTCCGGGACAGGGCCTATGGCTACACCTTC. Translating gives CASSFRDRAYGYTF.

The gene calls are TRBV29-1 and TRBJ2-7, with TRBD1 matching over 7 bases. With V trimmed by 6 bases and J by 4 bases, 9 bases remained unmatched. CDR3 size: 13 residues. Germline-derived CDR1 and CDR2 are SQVTM and ANQGSEA. The CDR3 DNA follows: TGCAGCGTCATGGACAGGCAGTTTTACGAGCAGTACTTC. Its translation is CSVMDRQFYEQYF.

A few counts support this clone. The CDR3 here is CASSPQAPGRDYTF. DNA for the CDR3: TGTGCCAGCAGCCCCCAAGCCCCAGGGAGGGACTACACCTTC. This chain links TRBV3-1 (or the pseudogene TRBV3-2) with TRBJ1-2; D is possibly TRBD1 (5 bases). This CDR3 comprises 14 residues. V lost 4 bases and J 10 bases, leaving 19 bases between the germline ends. Germline V CDR1 and CDR2: LGHDT, YNNKEL (reference sequence).

The V call is TRBV5-1, the J call TRBJ1-2, with D tentatively TRBD1 (6 bases). This CDR3 is 16 amino acids long. Trimming removed 4 bases from V and 4 bases from J, with 20 bases in between. CDR1 and CDR2 from the germline V gene are SGHRS and YFSETQ. The CDR3 bases are TGCGCCAGCAGCCTCACCCCCCCAGGGGAAGGCTATGGCTACACCTTC. Protein sequence: CASSLTPPGEGYGYTF.

This rearrangement joins TRBV18 to TRBJ2-5; possible D gene TRBD2, 7 bases. Per germline, CDR1 KGHSH and CDR2 LQKENI. Trimming removed 1 base from V and 5 bases from J, with 17 bases in between. This CDR3 contains 16 residues. CDR3 sequence: CASSPLGPGGEETQYF. CDR3 coding DNA: TGTGCCAGCTCACCACTCGGCCCGGGGGGCGAGGAGACCCAGTACTTC.

This chain uses TRBV5-1 with TRBJ2-7; TRBD1 matches at 9 bases. Germline V gives CDR1 SGHRS, CDR2 YFSETQ. The CDR3 is made up of 15 amino acids. Trimming at V came to 4 bases and at J to 2 bases, leaving 7 bases not matched to a gene. The CDR3: CASSPQGAGAYEQYF. DNA of the CDR3: TGCGCCAGCAGCCCACAGGGGGCGGGTGCCTACGAGCAGTACTTC.

The chain recombines TRBV14 with TRBJ1-1, with D perhaps TRBD1 (5 bases). The CDR3 has 15 amino acids. The germline V gene has CDR1 SGHDN and CDR2 FVKESK. Trimming shortened V by 3 bases and J by 1 base, and 12 bases separated the two germline ends. The chain's CDR3 is CASSHSRGRNTEAFF. The CDR3 DNA reads TGTGCCAGCAGCCATTCTAGGGGAAGGAACACTGAAGCTTTCTTT.

The rearrangement links TRBV6-5 to TRBJ2-3, with D possibly matching TRBD1 (6 bases). Trimming removed 8 bases from V and 4 bases from J, with 13 bases in between. CDR1 MNHEY and CDR2 SVGAGI come from the germline V gene. This CDR3 spans 13 amino acids. CDR3 DNA: TGTGCCAGCGGGTGGGGGCGAGCAGATACGCAGTATTTT. This gives the protein CASGWGRADTQYF.

This chain connects TRBV6-2 or TRBV6-3 to TRBJ1-5; D gene ambiguous. The germline CDR1 and CDR2 sequences are MNHEY and SVGEGT. The CDR3 consists of 14 residues. The ends were cut back, 0 bases at V and 4 bases at J, with 7 bases in the middle. DNA of the CDR3: TGTGCCAGCAGTTACTCGGAGGGTAATCAGCCCCAGCATTTT. Translated: CASSYSEGNQPQHF.

This clone was seen just once. The rearrangement uses TRBV14 and TRBJ1-2; no definite D call. Trimming shortened V by 4 bases and J by 5 bases, and 14 bases separated the two germline ends. The CDR3 is made up of 14 amino acids. The V gene's germline CDR1 is SGHDN and CDR2 FVKESK. In DNA, the CDR3 is TGTGCCAGCAGCCCAGCGGGAGGAAGGTATGGCTACACCTTC. Translating gives CASSPAGGRYGYTF.

The chain carries TRBV18 and TRBJ2-3; D gene uncertain. V lost 6 bases, J lost 3 bases, and 13 bases lay in between. There are 14 residues in the CDR3. Germline CDR1 and CDR2: KGHSH and LQKENI. Here the CDR3 reads CASSHEAGTDTQYF. The CDR3 DNA is TGTGCCAGCTCGCATGAAGCCGGTACAGATACGCAGTATTTT.

This sequence joins TRBV27 and TRBJ2-1; D is possibly TRBD1 (5 bases). Per germline, CDR1 MNHEY and CDR2 SMNVEV (reference sequence). V gave up 6 bases and J gave up 0 bases, with 12 bases separating them. The CDR3 contains 15 residues. The CDR3 spells CASSTGKSSYNEQFF. The CDR3 bases are TGTGCCAGCAGCACAGGTAAAAGCTCCTACAATGAGCAGTTCTTC.

This chain joins TRBV19 and TRBJ2-1; D is undetermined. CDR3 length: 16 amino acids. The germline V gene encodes CDR1 LNHDA and CDR2 SQIVND (reference sequence). Trimming stripped 5 bases from V and 7 bases from J, with 21 bases between. CDR3: CASSPPKKWAFNEQFF. In DNA, the CDR3 is TGTGCCAGTAGTCCCCCGAAGAAATGGGCCTTTAATGAGCAGTTCTTC.

This chain joins TRBV3-1 (or the pseudogene TRBV3-2) and TRBJ1-1, with D maybe TRBD1 (5 bases). The germline gives CDR1 LGHDT, CDR2 YNNKEL (reference sequence). The V and J ends lost 5 bases and 1 base respectively, with 8 bases between them. The CDR3 covers 13 residues. CDR3 DNA: TGTGCCAGCAGCTGGAGGGGGAACACTGAAGCTTTCTTT. It encodes CASSWRGNTEAFF.

This chain joins TRBV11-2 and TRBJ1-6; D remains ambiguous. Germline loops: CDR1 SGHAT, CDR2 FQNNGV. Deletions cut 2 bases from V and 7 bases from J, with 9 bases between. This CDR3 is built from 14 residues. CDR3 region: CASSLQAGNSPLHF. The CDR3 DNA is TGTGCCAGCAGCTTACAGGCGGGAAATTCACCCCTCCACTTT.

The chain uses TRBV5-4 and TRBJ2-1, with D maybe TRBD2 (6 bases). The germline CDR1 and CDR2 sequences are SGHNT and YYREEE (reference sequence). This CDR3 is built from 17 residues. Trimming removed 8 bases from V and 4 bases from J, with 25 bases in between. The CDR3 is CASQRSGGSGNYNEQFF. In DNA, the CDR3 is TGTGCCAGTCAAAGGAGTGGTGGTAGCGGAAATTACAATGAGCAGTTCTTC. Complete variable domain (other parts from reference TRBV5-4 and TRBJ2-1): ETGVTQSPTHLIKTRGQQVTLRCSSQSGHNTVSWYQQALGQGPQFIFQYYREEENGRGNFPPRFSGLQFPNYSSELNVNALELDDSALYLCASQRSGGSGNYNEQFFGPGTRLTVL.

The chain carries TRBV4-3 and TRBJ1-2; no firm D call. The CDR3 runs 15 residues. Germline assignment: CDR1 LGHNA and CDR2 YSLEER. V lost 2 bases and J lost 0, with 10 bases in between. CDR3: CASSQNLGANYGYTF. Written as DNA, the CDR3 is TGCGCCAGCAGCCAAAACCTCGGAGCTAACTATGGCTACACCTTC.

This chain links TRBV6-1 with TRBJ2-5; D unclear. Trimming removed 3 bases at V and 4 bases at J, with 9 bases between. Germline V gives CDR1 MNHNS, CDR2 SASEGT. This CDR3 comprises 13 residues. Here the CDR3 DNA reads TGTGCCAGCAGTGAGCACCCTAGAGAGACCCAGTACTTC. It translates to CASSEHPRETQYF.

V and J are TRBV7-9 and TRBJ2-1; 8 nucleotides agree with TRBD2. V shed 1 base and J 6 bases; nucleotides not matched to a gene: 2. CDR1 is SEHNR and CDR2 is FQNEAQ in the germline V gene (reference sequence). This CDR3 has 14 amino acids. The CDR3, as DNA: TGTGCCAGCAGCTTAGTAGCGGGATTCAATGAGCAGTTCTTC. Protein: CASSLVAGFNEQFF.

The chain combines TRBV30 with TRBJ1-1; D possibly corresponds to TRBD1 (6 bases). The CDR3 is made up of 13 amino acids. V lost 2 bases and J 4 bases, leaving 11 bases between the germline ends. CDR1 and CDR2 (germline): GTSNPN, SVGIG (reference sequence). DNA of the CDR3: TGTGCCTGGAGTCTAAGCAGGGGCACTGAAGCTTTCTTT. Its translation: CAWSLSRGTEAFF.

This chain links TRBV19 with TRBJ2-7; 9 nucleotides align to TRBD2. V lost 3 bases and J lost 6; bases outside the gene matches: 3. The CDR3 is 13 residues long. Germline lookup yields CDR1 LNHDA and CDR2 SQIVND (reference sequence). CDR3 coding DNA: TGTGCCAGTAGTATTGGTAGCGGGAGCGAGCAGTACTTC. It specifies CASSIGSGSEQYF.

This chain uses TRBV7-3 with TRBJ2-2; D is unresolved. The V end was cut by 6 bases, the J end by 6 bases, with 11 bases between. This CDR3 region has 13 residues. CDR1 is SGHTA and CDR2 is FQGTGA in the germline V gene. The CDR3 loop is CASSLLGSGELFF. For the CDR3, the DNA is TGTGCCAGCAGTCTACTCGGGTCCGGGGAGCTGTTTTTT.

The chain couples TRBV10-2 to TRBJ2-3; 9 nucleotides match TRBD2. The CDR3 has 16 amino acids. In germline, CDR1 is WSHSY, CDR2 SAAADI. V shed 2 bases and J 6 bases; nucleotides not matched to a gene: 9. CDR3 coding DNA: TGCGCCAGCAGTGAGATAGCTAGCGGGGCCGGGGATACGCAGTATTTT. Translating gives CASSEIASGAGDTQYF.

This sequence joins TRBV6-2 or TRBV6-3 and TRBJ2-3; perhaps TRBD2 as D (6 bases). Germline lookup yields CDR1 MNHEY and CDR2 SVGEGT. CDR3 length equals 19 residues. V lost 6 bases and J lost 2, with 27 bases in between. CDR3 DNA: TGTGCCAGCAGCCCGGGGACTCAAGTGATGAGGACCAACACAGATACGCAGTATTTT. As protein: CASSPGTQVMRTNTDTQYF.

This clone was found once. The chain links TRBV15 to TRBJ2-5, with 12 bases aligning to TRBD1. The CDR3 has 14 amino acids. With 6 bases clipped from V and 4 bases from J, the junction kept 3 bases outside the gene matches. CDR1 LNHNV and CDR2 YYDKDF come from the germline V gene (reference sequence). CDR3 sequence (DNA): TGTGCCACCAGGCGGGACAGGGGGCGAGAGACCCAGTACTTC. Translating gives CATRRDRGRETQYF.